This T cell receptor (beta chain) appears in the sequencing data of a study of T cells in Graves' hyperthyroidism and ophthalmopathy. General study results and limits: Onset of ophthalmopathy came a median approximately 6.5 months after the model predicted it.

The CDR3 has 17 amino acids. Trimming stripped 0 bases from V and 0 bases from J, with 11 bases between. Looked up from germline, CDR1 is SGHVS and CDR2 is FQNEAQ. This clonotype was observed many times. Its cognate antigen is unknown. Amplified TCR beta CDR3 regions came from RNA transcripts. First-round RT-PCR targeting the TCR CDR3 was performed with the HTBI primer set. TCRdb analysed the multiplex PCR reads with MiXCR anew, one entry per CDR3 protein. The data hold roughly 700,000 distinct CDR3 sequences, with around 15% observed a single time. With a duration under 2 months, the hyperthyroidism was newly diagnosed in patients aged 18 to 65. Diagnosis rested on symptoms, serum thyroxine and TRAb, thyroid ultrasound, and orbital computed tomography. Fresh peripheral blood, approximately 9.1 ml, was the source of the PBMCs.

This TCR was sampled from a woman between 18 and 29 years old with Graves' hyperthyroidism. Sequences were obtained from blood. This chain connects TRBV7-8 to TRBJ2-2; D remains ambiguous. The CDR3 DNA is TGTGCCAGCAGCTTAGCGGATGAGGTTTCGAACACCGGGGAGCTGTTTTTT. This sequence encodes CASSLADEVSNTGELFF.